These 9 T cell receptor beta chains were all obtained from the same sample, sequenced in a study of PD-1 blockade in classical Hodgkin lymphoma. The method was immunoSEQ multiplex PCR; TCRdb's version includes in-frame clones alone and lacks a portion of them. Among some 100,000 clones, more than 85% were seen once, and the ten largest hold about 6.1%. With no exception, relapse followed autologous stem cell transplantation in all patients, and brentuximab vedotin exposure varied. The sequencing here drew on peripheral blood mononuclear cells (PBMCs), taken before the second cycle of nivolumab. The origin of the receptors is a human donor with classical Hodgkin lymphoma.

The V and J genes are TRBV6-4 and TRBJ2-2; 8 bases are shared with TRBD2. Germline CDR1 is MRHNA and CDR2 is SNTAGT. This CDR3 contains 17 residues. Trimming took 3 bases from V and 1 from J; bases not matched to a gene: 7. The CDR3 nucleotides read TGTGCCAGCAGTGAGGCGACTAGCGAAAAGAACACCGGGGAGCTGTTTTTT. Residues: CASSEATSEKNTGELFF.

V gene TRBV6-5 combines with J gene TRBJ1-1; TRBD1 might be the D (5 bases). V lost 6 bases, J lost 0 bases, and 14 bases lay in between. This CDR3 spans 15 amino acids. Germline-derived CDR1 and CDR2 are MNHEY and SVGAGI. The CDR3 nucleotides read TGTGCCAGCAGGTCGACAGATACTATGAACACTGAAGCTTTCTTT. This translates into CASRSTDTMNTEAFF.

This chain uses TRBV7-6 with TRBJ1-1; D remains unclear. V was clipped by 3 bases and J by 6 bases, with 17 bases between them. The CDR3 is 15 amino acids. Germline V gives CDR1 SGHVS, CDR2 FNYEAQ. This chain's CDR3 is CASSFSDAPPSEAFF. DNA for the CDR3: TGTGCCAGCAGCTTCTCGGACGCACCACCCTCTGAAGCTTTCTTT.

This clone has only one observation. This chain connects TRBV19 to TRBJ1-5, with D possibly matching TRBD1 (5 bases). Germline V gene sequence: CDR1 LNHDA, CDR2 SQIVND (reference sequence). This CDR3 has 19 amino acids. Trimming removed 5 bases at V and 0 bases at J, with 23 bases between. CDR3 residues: CASSSPRDSLIYSNQPQHF. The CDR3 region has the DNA TGTGCCAGTAGTTCTCCCCGGGACTCACTCATTTATAGCAATCAGCCCCAGCATTTT.

CDR3 coding DNA: TGTGCCAGCAGTTACTCGGGGAAGAACACTGAAGCTTTCTTT. It codes for CASSYSGKNTEAFF. This sequence joins TRBV6-5 and TRBJ1-1; D is ambiguous. Germline CDR1 is MNHEY and CDR2 is SVGAGI. V was trimmed by 0 bases and J by 1 base, leaving 6 bases between them. The CDR3 extends over 14 amino acids.

CDR3 in DNA: TGTGCCAGCAGCACTTCGACAGGGTTTAGAGAGACCCAGTACTTC. Its protein product is CASSTSTGFRETQYF. This chain joins TRBV11-3 and TRBJ2-5; 7 bases align to TRBD1. The CDR3 has 15 amino acids. V shed 5 bases, J shed 4 bases, and the junction held 10 bases outside the gene matches. The V gene's germline CDR1 is SGHNT and CDR2 YENEEA.

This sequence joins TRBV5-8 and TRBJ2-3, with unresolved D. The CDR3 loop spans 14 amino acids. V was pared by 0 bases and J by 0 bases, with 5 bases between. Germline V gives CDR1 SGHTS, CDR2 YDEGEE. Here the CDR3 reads CASSLGKSTDTQYF. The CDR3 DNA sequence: TGTGCCAGCAGCTTGGGAAAAAGCACAGATACGCAGTATTTT. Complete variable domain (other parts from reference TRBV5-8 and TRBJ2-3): EAGVTQSPTHLIKTRGQQATLRCSPISGHTSVYWYQQALGLGLQFLLWYDEGEERNRGNFPPRFSGRQFPNYSSELNVNALELEDSALYLCASSLGKSTDTQYFGPGTRLTVL.

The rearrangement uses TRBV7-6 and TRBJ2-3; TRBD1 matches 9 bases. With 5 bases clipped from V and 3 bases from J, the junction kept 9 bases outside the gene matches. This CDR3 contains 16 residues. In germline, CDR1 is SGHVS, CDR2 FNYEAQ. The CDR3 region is CASSPLGTGLTDTQYF. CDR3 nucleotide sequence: TGTGCCAGCAGCCCTTTAGGGACAGGGCTTACAGATACGCAGTATTTT.

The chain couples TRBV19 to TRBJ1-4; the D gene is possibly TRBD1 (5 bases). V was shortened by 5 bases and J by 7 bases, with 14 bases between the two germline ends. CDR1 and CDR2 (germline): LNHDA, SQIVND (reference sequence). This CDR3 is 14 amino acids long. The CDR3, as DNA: TGTGCCAGTAGTTCGTGGACATCGTCTGAAAAACTGTTTTTT. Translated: CASSSWTSSEKLFF.